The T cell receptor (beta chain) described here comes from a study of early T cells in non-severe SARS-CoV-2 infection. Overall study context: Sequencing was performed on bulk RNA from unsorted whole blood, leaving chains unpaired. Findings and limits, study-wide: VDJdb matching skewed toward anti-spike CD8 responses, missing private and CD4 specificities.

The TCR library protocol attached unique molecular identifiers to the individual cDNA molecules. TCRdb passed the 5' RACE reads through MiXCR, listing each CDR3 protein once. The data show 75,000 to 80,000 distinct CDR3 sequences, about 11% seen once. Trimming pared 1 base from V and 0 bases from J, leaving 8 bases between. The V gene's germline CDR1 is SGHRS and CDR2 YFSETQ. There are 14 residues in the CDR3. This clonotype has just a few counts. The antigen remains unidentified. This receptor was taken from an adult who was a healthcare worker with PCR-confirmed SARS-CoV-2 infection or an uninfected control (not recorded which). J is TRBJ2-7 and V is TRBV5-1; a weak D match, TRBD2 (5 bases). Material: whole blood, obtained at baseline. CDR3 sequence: CASSLSGSSYEQYF. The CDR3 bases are TGCGCCAGCAGCTTGAGCGGCTCCTCCTACGAGCAGTACTTC.